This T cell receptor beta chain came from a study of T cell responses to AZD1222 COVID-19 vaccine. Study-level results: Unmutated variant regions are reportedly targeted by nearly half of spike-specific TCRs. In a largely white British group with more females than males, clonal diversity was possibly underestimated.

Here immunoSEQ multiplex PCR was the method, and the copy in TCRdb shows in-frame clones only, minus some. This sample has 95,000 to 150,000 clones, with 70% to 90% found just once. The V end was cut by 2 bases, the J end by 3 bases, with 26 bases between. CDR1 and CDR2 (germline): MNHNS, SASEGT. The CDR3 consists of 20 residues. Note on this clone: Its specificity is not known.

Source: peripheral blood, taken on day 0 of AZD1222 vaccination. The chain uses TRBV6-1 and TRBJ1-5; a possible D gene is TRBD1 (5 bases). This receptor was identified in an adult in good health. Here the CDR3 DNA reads TGTGCCAGCAGTGAAAGCCCACTGCGCCAGAGGGGAGCCCACAATCAGCCCCAGCATTTT. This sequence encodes CASSESPLRQRGAHNQPQHF.